A single sample gave rise to the 25 T cell receptor beta chains below, sequenced in a study of OX40 agonist ivuxolimab in advanced cancers. The receptor library was made with the immunoSEQ multiplex PCR assay. The table was pulled from immuneACCESS by TCRdb, which kept in-frame rearrangements only. Such tables lose some clones; where checked, under half of the loss comes from unresolved V genes, and the rest has no known cause. In all, the sample holds 13,000 or so clones, and about 81% of those were seen once. More than 12% of the sample rests with the top ten. This specimen consisted of CD4+ or CD8+ T cells sorted from blood, obtained in a trial of the OX40 agonist ivuxolimab. These receptors were taken from an adult with an advanced solid tumor such as melanoma, head and neck, liver or kidney cancer.

CDR3 residues: CASSFPGRGYEQYF. CDR3 in DNA: TGTGCCAGCAGCTTCCCGGGCAGGGGCTACGAGCAGTACTTC. The J gene is TRBJ2-7, the V gene TRBV11-1; tentative D call: TRBD1 (6 bases). The V gene's germline CDR1 is SGHAT and CDR2 FQDESV (reference sequence). CDR3 length equals 14 residues. V lost 3 bases to trimming and J lost 3 bases, with 12 bases between them.

The V gene is TRBV10-1, the J gene TRBJ2-6; possible D gene TRBD1, 6 bases. The CDR3 length is 19 residues. From germline, CDR1 is WNHNN and CDR2 SYGVQD (reference sequence). With 3 bases removed from V and 4 bases from J, the gap between germline ends came to 22 bases. The CDR3 bases are TGCGCCAGCAGTGACCATGTGTGCAGGGGACGTACCGGGGCCAACGTCCTGACTTTC. This gives the protein CASSDHVCRGRTGANVLTF.

The chain employs TRBV2 and TRBJ2-7; 9 bases are a match to TRBD2. V lost 3 bases to trimming and J lost 6 bases; unmatched junction nucleotides: 6. The CDR3 spans 14 residues. From germline, CDR1 is SNHLY and CDR2 FYNNEI. CDR3 loop: CASSDFSGSGEQYF. DNA of the CDR3: TGTGCCAGCAGTGATTTTAGCGGGAGTGGCGAGCAGTACTTC. Together with reference TRBV2 and TRBJ2-7, the CDR3 gives the full variable domain: EPEVTQTPSHQVTQMGQEVILRCVPISNHLYFYWYRQILGQKVEFLVSFYNNEISEKSEIFDDQFSVERPDGSNFTLKIRSTKLEDSAMYFCASSDFSGSGEQYFGPGTRLTVT.

This clone was recorded a few times. CDR3 nucleotide sequence: TGTGCCAGCACTCGGGACGAGACCTACGAGCAGTACTTC. Residues: CASTRDETYEQYF. V gene TRBV7-8 combines with J gene TRBJ2-7; D may correspond to TRBD1 or TRBD2 (5 bases each). The CDR3 runs to 13 residues. V was shortened by 7 bases and J by 2 bases, with 12 bases between the two germline ends. Germline CDR1 SGHVS, CDR2 FQNEAQ.

V usage is TRBV4-1 and J usage is TRBJ1-2; no definite D call. V gave up 2 bases and J gave up 4 bases, with 5 bases separating them. The CDR3 totals 12 residues. CDR1 and CDR2 (germline): MGHRA, YSYEKL. CDR3 nucleotide sequence: TGCGCCAGCAGCCAAAGTAGCTATGGCTACACCTTC. It translates to CASSQSSYGYTF.

The CDR3 DNA sequence: TGCGCCAGCAGCTGGACAGGGGCGGCCGGGGAGCTGTTTTTT. Translation: CASSWTGAAGELFF. The V call is TRBV5-1, the J call TRBJ2-2, with 9 positions matching TRBD1. Losses at the gene ends were 3 bases for V and 6 bases for J; bases not matched to a gene: 3. The CDR3 runs 14 residues. CDR1 SGHRS and CDR2 YFSETQ come from the germline V gene.

V and J are TRBV9 and TRBJ2-1; D ambiguous. Between the trimmed V and J ends, which lost 0 bases and 9 bases, there was a span of 7 bases. CDR3 size: 12 residues. Germline values: CDR1 SGDLS, CDR2 YYNGEE. The CDR3 nucleotides read TGTGCCAGCAGCGTAGTAGTTACTGAGCAGTTCTTC. It specifies CASSVVVTEQFF. Full variable domain (rest looked up from reference TRBV9 and TRBJ2-1): DSGVTQTPKHLITATGQRVTLRCSPRSGDLSVYWYQQSLDQGLQFLIQYYNGEERAKGNILERFSAQQFPDLHSELNLSSLELGDSALYFCASSVVVTEQFFGPGTRLTVL.

The chain is built from TRBV28 and TRBJ2-1, with 7 positions matching TRBD1. The germline V gene encodes CDR1 MDHEN and CDR2 SYDVKM. Unmatched junction bases numbered 4, after V lost 7 bases and J lost 1 base. The CDR3 runs to 14 residues. The DNA of the CDR3 is TGTGCCAGCACCCCGACAGGGTCCTACAATGAGCAGTTCTTC. Its protein product is CASTPTGSYNEQFF.

V is TRBV6-5 and J is TRBJ2-1; TRBD2 agrees at 13 bases. The ends lost 4 bases at V and 10 bases at J; junction bases unmatched: 7. The length of the CDR3 is 15 residues. Germline loops: CDR1 MNHEY, CDR2 SVGAGI. The chain's CDR3 is CASSSYGLAGVEQFF. The DNA for the CDR3 is TGTGCCAGCAGTTCATACGGACTAGCGGGGGTAGAGCAGTTCTTC.

This chain connects TRBV5-1 to TRBJ1-1; TRBD1 matches 8 bases. Germline V CDR1 and CDR2: SGHRS, YFSETQ. This CDR3 region has 17 residues. The V and J ends lost 0 bases and 0 bases, in that order; junction bases with no gene match: 7. CDR3 DNA sequence: TGCGCCAGCAGCTTGGCCGGGCAGGGGGCTATGAACACTGAAGCTTTCTTT. The encoded protein is CASSLAGQGAMNTEAFF.

This chain uses TRBV29-1 with TRBJ2-2; TRBD1 agrees at 9 bases. Germline trimming cut 7 bases from V and 2 bases from J; bases unmatched to any gene: 11. The CDR3 runs 16 residues. Looked up from germline, CDR1 is SQVTM and CDR2 is ANQGSEA. DNA for the CDR3: TGCAGCGCCACCCGAGGGACAGGGAGAAACACCGGGGAGCTGTTTTTT. It translates to CSATRGTGRNTGELFF.

The rearrangement links TRBV7-2 to TRBJ1-2, with a weak D call TRBD1 (5 bases). This CDR3 spans 13 amino acids. V lost 5 bases and J lost 4, with 11 bases in between. The germline CDR1 and CDR2 sequences are SGHTA and FQGNSA. This CDR3 is CASSRGPSYGYTF. CDR3 nucleotide sequence: TGTGCCAGCAGCCGGGGACCCAGCTATGGCTACACCTTC.

The rearrangement joins TRBV4-1 to TRBJ1-2; D remains unclear. Germline V lookup: CDR1 MGHRA, CDR2 YSYEKL. Trimming removed 0 bases at V and 6 bases at J, with 17 bases between. The CDR3 has 16 amino acids. CDR3 DNA sequence: TGCGCCAGCAGCCAAGAGAGGGCGAAGCGGGTCGATGGCTACACCTTC. It codes for CASSQERAKRVDGYTF.

This clone was recorded a few times. The rearrangement links TRBV15 to TRBJ2-7; D not resolved. Looked up from germline, CDR1 is LNHNV and CDR2 is YYDKDF (reference sequence). This CDR3 contains 13 residues. V lost 0 bases and J 3 bases, leaving 6 bases between the germline ends. CDR3 region: CATSRDRLYEQYF. The CDR3 bases are TGTGCCACCAGCAGAGATCGACTCTACGAGCAGTACTTC. Looking up the rest from reference TRBV15 and TRBJ2-7 gives the full variable domain: DAMVIQNPRYQVTQFGKPVTLSCSQTLNHNVMYWYQQKSSQAPKLLFHYYDKDFNNEADTPDNFQSRRPNTSFCFLDIRSPGLGDTAMYLCATSRDRLYEQYFGPGTRLTVT.

The chain links TRBV6-5 to TRBJ2-2; perhaps TRBD2 as D (6 bases). The CDR3 contains 13 residues. Germline V lookup: CDR1 MNHEY, CDR2 SVGAGI. Trimming left V 7 bases short and J 5 bases short, with 11 bases between. DNA for the CDR3: TGTGCCAGCACCGGGGAGGTGACCGGGGAGCTGTTTTTT. It specifies CASTGEVTGELFF.

This chain joins TRBV4-3 and TRBJ2-6; no definite D call. V was cut by 4 bases and J by 0 bases, with 10 bases left in between. CDR1 is LGHNA, CDR2 YSLEER, per germline. The CDR3 is 16 residues long. The CDR3 spells CASSPGFSSGANVLTF. CDR3 DNA: TGCGCCAGCAGCCCTGGGTTTAGCTCTGGGGCCAACGTCCTGACTTTC.

The rearrangement links TRBV27 to TRBJ2-1; D not certain. Germline-derived CDR1 and CDR2 are MNHEY and SMNVEV (reference sequence). The CDR3 covers 16 residues. V gave up 4 bases and J gave up 0 bases, with 13 bases separating them. Written as DNA, the CDR3 is TGTGCCAGCAGTTCCCACGAGAGGCGCTCCTACAATGAGCAGTTCTTC. It encodes CASSSHERRSYNEQFF.

This chain joins TRBV19 and TRBJ2-5; D gene uncertain. The germline V gene has CDR1 LNHDA and CDR2 SQIVND (reference sequence). V dropped 8 bases and J dropped 5 bases, with 21 bases sitting between them. The CDR3 has 15 residues. The CDR3 nucleotides read TGTGCCAGTCGCGAATTCCTGGGATCTCGGGAGACCCAGTACTTC. This gives the protein CASREFLGSRETQYF. The full variable domain, completed using reference TRBV19 and TRBJ2-5, is DGGITQSPKYLFRKEGQNVTLSCEQNLNHDAMYWYRQDPGQGLRLIYYSQIVNDFQKGDIAEGYSVSREKKESFPLTVTSAQKNPTAFYLCASREFLGSRETQYFGPGTRLLVL.

The J gene is TRBJ2-7, the V gene TRBV5-1, with 8 bases lining up with TRBD1. CDR1 SGHRS and CDR2 YFSETQ come from the germline V gene. V lost 3 bases to trimming and J lost 4 bases; unmatched junction nucleotides: 3. The CDR3 is 13 residues long. CDR3 in amino acids: CASSYGQGYEQYF. CDR3 DNA sequence: TGCGCCAGCAGCTATGGACAGGGTTACGAGCAGTACTTC. Supplemented by reference TRBV5-1 and TRBJ2-7, the full variable domain reads KAGVTQTPRYLIKTRGQQVTLSCSPISGHRSVSWYQQTPGQGLQFLFEYFSETQRNKGNFPGRFSGRQFSNSRSEMNVSTLELGDSALYLCASSYGQGYEQYFGPGTRLTVT.

The V call is TRBV6-4, the J call TRBJ2-3, with TRBD2 matching over 9 bases. V lost 0 bases and J lost 7; bases outside the gene matches: 8. The CDR3 spans 16 residues. From germline, CDR1 is MRHNA and CDR2 SNTAGT. CDR3 bases: TGTGCCAGCAGTGACTCGATAGCGGGAGAAGTCAATACGCAGTATTTT. It codes for CASSDSIAGEVNTQYF.

The genes are TRBV4-3 and TRBJ2-3, with D unresolved. CDR1 LGHNA and CDR2 YSLEER come from the germline V gene. Trimming shortened V by 1 base and J by 0 bases, and 14 bases separated the two germline ends. There are 17 residues in the CDR3. This chain's CDR3 is CASSQAPGRPSTDTQYF. CDR3 DNA sequence: TGCGCCAGCAGCCAAGCCCCTGGCAGACCTAGCACAGATACGCAGTATTTT.

V gene TRBV27 combines with J gene TRBJ2-2; TRBD1 might be the D (6 bases). CDR3 length equals 15 residues. Germline V gives CDR1 MNHEY, CDR2 SMNVEV (reference sequence). With 5 bases removed from V and 1 base from J, the gap between germline ends came to 11 bases. This CDR3 is CASSTRDMNTGELFF. The CDR3 coding sequence is TGTGCCAGCAGTACCCGGGACATGAACACCGGGGAGCTGTTTTTT.

The chain combines TRBV4-3 with TRBJ2-1; unclear D gene. The CDR3 runs 11 residues. Germline V gene sequence: CDR1 LGHNA, CDR2 YSLEER. Trimming left V 4 bases short and J 9 bases short, with 7 bases between. DNA of the CDR3: TGCGCCAGCAGCCGCTGGGGTGAGCAGTTCTTC. This encodes CASSRWGEQFF.

This chain connects TRBV6-5 to TRBJ2-7, with D unresolved. The germline V gene encodes CDR1 MNHEY and CDR2 SVGAGI. V shed 2 bases and J shed 6 bases, with 8 bases lying between them. This CDR3 has 12 amino acids. The DNA of the CDR3 is TGTGCCAGCAGTTACGGGCCAGCCGAGCAGTACTTC. Translated: CASSYGPAEQYF.

This chain links TRBV19 with TRBJ1-1; D perhaps matches TRBD1 (5 bases). Trimming cost V 10 bases and J 4 bases, with 16 bases left between them. CDR3 size: 13 residues. From germline, CDR1 is LNHDA and CDR2 SQIVND (reference sequence). The CDR3 DNA sequence: TGTGCCACGCGCCAGGGATTGGGCACTGAAGCTTTCTTT. Amino acids: CATRQGLGTEAFF.